Listed here is a single T cell receptor beta chain. Its specificity is not known. The record originates from a study of cytomegalovirus exposure and HLA in healthy donors. Study-wide points: One variant, a missense change in DCLRE1C, was linked in a later analysis to TCR beta V- and J-gene trimming. In a later analysis, HLA-C alleles had the fewest associated TCRs, DRB1 alleles the most. Roughly even sequencing depth across donors was the assumption behind the presence/absence analyses.

V shed 2 bases and J shed 8 bases, with 18 bases lying between them. Germline assignment: CDR1 MNHEY and CDR2 SVGAGI. The CDR3 runs to 15 residues. The PCR was carried out with 60 Vbeta primers and 13 Jbeta primers. Sequencing used immunoSEQ multiplex PCR; TCRdb keeps in-frame clones, though not all of them. The table has about 100,000 clones, 78% seen once. The sequence came from a woman aged 55-70 years in good health and CMV-seronegative. The V and J genes are TRBV6-5 and TRBJ1-2; D is possibly TRBD1 (5 bases). Sequencing was done on a sample of PBMCs. CDR3 in DNA: TGTGCCAGCAGTTACCGCGGGACCGGGCCAGGGGGCTACACCTTC. Its protein product is CASSYRGTGPGGYTF.